The sequence of this TCR beta chain was determined in a study of esophageal squamous cell carcinoma tumors (dated by TCRdb to 2020 to 2023). General notes on the study: Principal component analysis with K-means clustering of immunohistochemical values for T-cell and checkpoint markers was used to divide patients into immuno relation high and low groups. The study was designed to assess TCR repertoire diversity and shared TCR repertoires of T cells within the tumor environment of esophageal squamous cell carcinoma. A wider cohort of under 55 surgically treated esophageal squamous cell carcinoma patients in Japan was included, comprising 21 high and some 32 low immuno relation cases. TCR sequencing covered approximately 10 patients: five randomly selected high immuno relation cases and five background-matched low immuno relation cases. The 10 cases yielded roughly 1,700,000 total TCRalpha reads and some 1,400,000 total TCRbeta reads, of which approximately 32,000 and 35,000, respectively, were unique.

Enrollment excluded patients who had received neoadjuvant chemotherapy or who had no clinical information. The TCR-sequenced cases shown were male, and subtotal esophagectomy with 2- or 3-field lymphadenectomy was performed in the TCR-sequenced cases shown. RNA was isolated from bulk tumor tissue sections using a Qiagen AllPrep kit, and no T-cell sorting was performed. Small sections of surgically resected tumor tissue were kept in RNAlater reagent at -80 degrees C until RNA was extracted. Libraries were constructed by 5' RACE. A PCR using KAPA HiFi with TCRalpha or TCRbeta constant-region primers and a P20EA primer was followed by a nested second PCR with CA2 or CB2. Amplification of TCR genes was performed by unbiased adaptor ligation RT-PCR, in which reverse transcription was carried out with Superscript III and a polyT18-containing BSL-18E primer. Following second-strand synthesis and blunting, the P10EA/P20EA adaptor was ligated to the 5' end of the cDNA, and NotI digestion was then performed. The first and second PCRs ran 20 to 25 cycles of 98°C for 20 s, 65°C for 30 s and 72°C for 1 min. The Nextera XT Index kit v2 Set A was used to index the amplicons, which were then pooled in equimolar amounts and quantified with a Qubit 2.0 Fluorometer. Sequencing used the Illumina MiSeq platform with 2x300 bp paired-end reads. The original pipeline was this. Repertoire Genesis software ver.1.0 assigned each read to V and J genes according to the highest identity with IMGT reference sequences. CDR3 was defined as the region from Cys104 to Phe118 plus Gly119 and was translated, and unique sequence reads were defined by distinct V, J and CDR3 amino acids. A shared V|J combination was chosen only when it reached significance in both a Fisher's exact test in edgeR and a Mann Whitney U test. After singletons were removed and 500 repertoire combinations were bootstrapped, the repertoire dissimilarity index was calculated using the R rdi package. TCRdb trimmed the raw reads at Q25, called clones with MiXCR and kept productive beta chains. CDR3 protein duplicates are merged, each entry listing the most common genes and DNA. These V and J calls derive from TCRdb rather than the authors' analysis. The sample yields about 1,000 distinct CDR3 sequences; roughly 13% were counted once. The ten largest make up approximately 18% of the sample.

Study-wide findings and limitations: Since the TCRalpha and TCRbeta chains were sequenced separately, neither the chain pairing nor the recognized antigens could be determined. Twenty-seven TRAV|TRAJ and around 24 TRBV|TRBJ combinations appeared shared among high immuno relation cases, including TRAV13-1|TRAJ22 and TRBV7-9|TRBJ2-7. TCR repertoire analysis included only a few cases, and CDR3 clonotype-level investigation was not performed. Given the large variation in the TCRalphabeta repertoire, shared V|J recombination candidates may have been selected by chance. Total TCR repertoire counts did not differ between groups, but significant repertoire counts were higher in the high immuno relation group. A single dominant TCRalpha VJ recombination with apparently reduced TCRalpha diversity was observed in three of the 10 cases.

Concerning this clonotype itself: This receptor's antigen is unknown. The germline gene is not matched at one end of the junction; a read error may be the cause.

CDR1 MNHEY and CDR2 SVGAGI were looked up in the germline V gene. The CDR3, cysteine through phenylalanine, is 15 amino acids long. Of all the DNA, just the CDR3 is kept, 45 bases in frame from base 1. This clonotype was sampled from a man between 45 and 80 years old with esophageal squamous cell carcinoma. This receptor chain uses TRBV6-5 and TRBJ1-2, with TRBD1 identical over 10 junction bases. The sample comprised tumor tissue. The nucleotides are TGTGCCAGCAGTTACGTTGGGACAGGGGACTATGGCGACACCTTC. Its protein product is CASSYVGTGDYGDTF.